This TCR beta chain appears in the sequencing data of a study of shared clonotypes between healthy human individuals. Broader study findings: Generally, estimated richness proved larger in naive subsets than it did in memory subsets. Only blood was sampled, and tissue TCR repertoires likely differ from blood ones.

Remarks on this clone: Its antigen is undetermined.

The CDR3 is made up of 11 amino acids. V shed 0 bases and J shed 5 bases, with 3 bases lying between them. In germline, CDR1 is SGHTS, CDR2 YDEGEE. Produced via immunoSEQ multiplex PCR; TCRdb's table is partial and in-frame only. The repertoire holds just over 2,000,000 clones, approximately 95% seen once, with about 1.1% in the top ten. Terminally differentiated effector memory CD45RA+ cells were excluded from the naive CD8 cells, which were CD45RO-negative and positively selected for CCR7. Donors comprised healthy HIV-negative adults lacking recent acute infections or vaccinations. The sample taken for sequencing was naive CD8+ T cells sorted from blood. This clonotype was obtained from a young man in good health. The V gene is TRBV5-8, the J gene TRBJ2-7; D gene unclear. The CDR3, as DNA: TGTGCCAGCAGCTTGGTCGACGAGCAGTACTTC. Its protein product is CASSLVDEQYF.